The TCR beta chain described here comes from a study of lymphopenia after photon versus proton radiotherapy. Study conclusions and caveats: Relative stability marked proton patients; photon patients lost diversity and naive cells.

Germline CDR1 MNHEY, CDR2 SVGAGI. The V end lost 0 bases, the J end lost 5 bases, and 6 bases lay between the germline ends. This CDR3 has 13 amino acids. Clones were sequenced by immunoSEQ multiplex PCR, and TCRdb holds only the in-frame ones, with some missing. This sample yields under 80,000 clones, of which approximately 86% are seen a single time; less than 2.5% belongs to the top ten. As for this clone: Antigen specificity is unknown.

The input for sequencing was peripheral blood, taken from a patient treated with photon-based radiotherapy. This TCR was recovered from a man aged 35 to 55 with gastric cancer. The chain employs TRBV6-5 and TRBJ2-3; D is unresolved. The CDR3 DNA is TGTGCCAGCAGTTACTCGCGTGGAGATACGCAGTATTTT. Residues: CASSYSRGDTQYF.